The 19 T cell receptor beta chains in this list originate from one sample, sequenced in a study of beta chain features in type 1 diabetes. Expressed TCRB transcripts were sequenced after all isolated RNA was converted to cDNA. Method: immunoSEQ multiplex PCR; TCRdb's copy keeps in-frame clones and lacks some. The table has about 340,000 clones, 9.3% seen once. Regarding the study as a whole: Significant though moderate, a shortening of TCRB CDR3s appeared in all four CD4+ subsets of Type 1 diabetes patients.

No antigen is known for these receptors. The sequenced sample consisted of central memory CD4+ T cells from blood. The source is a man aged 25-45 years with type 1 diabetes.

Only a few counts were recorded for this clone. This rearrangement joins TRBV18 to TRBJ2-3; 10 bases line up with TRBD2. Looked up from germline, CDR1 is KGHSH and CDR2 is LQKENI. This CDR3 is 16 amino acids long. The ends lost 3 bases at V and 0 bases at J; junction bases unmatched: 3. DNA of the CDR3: TGTGCCAGCTCACCTACACTAGCGGGAAGCACAGATACGCAGTATTTT. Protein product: CASSPTLAGSTDTQYF.

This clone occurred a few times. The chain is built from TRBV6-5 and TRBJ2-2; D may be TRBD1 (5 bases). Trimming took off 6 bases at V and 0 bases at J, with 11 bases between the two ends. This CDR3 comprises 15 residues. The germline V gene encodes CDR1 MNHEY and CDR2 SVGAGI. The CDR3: CASSPDRANTGELFF. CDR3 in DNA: TGTGCCAGCAGCCCAGACAGAGCGAACACCGGGGAGCTGTTTTTT.

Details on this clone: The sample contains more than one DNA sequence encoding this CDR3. CDR3 protein: CATSREDGYTF. The DNA of the CDR3 is TGTGCCACCAGCAGAGAGGATGGCTACACCTTC. The rearrangement uses TRBV15 and TRBJ1-2, with D unclear. CDR3 length: 11 residues. With 0 bases removed from V and 6 bases from J, the gap between germline ends came to 2 bases. CDR1 and CDR2 (germline): LNHNV, YYDKDF (reference sequence). The entire variable domain, with the rest obtained from reference TRBV15 and TRBJ1-2, is as follows: DAMVIQNPRYQVTQFGKPVTLSCSQTLNHNVMYWYQQKSSQAPKLLFHYYDKDFNNEADTPDNFQSRRPNTSFCFLDIRSPGLGDTAMYLCATSREDGYTFGSGTRLTVV.

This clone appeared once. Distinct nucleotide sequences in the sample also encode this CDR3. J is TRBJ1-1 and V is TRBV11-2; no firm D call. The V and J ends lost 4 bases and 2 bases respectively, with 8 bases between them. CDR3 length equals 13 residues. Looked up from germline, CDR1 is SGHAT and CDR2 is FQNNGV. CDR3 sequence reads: CASSSQLNTEAFF. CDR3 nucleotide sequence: TGTGCCAGCAGCTCTCAGCTAAACACTGAAGCTTTCTTT.

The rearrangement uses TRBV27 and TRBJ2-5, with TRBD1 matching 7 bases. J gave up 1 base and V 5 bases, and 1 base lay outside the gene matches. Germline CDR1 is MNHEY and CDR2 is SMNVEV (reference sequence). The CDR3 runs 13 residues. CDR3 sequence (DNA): TGTGCCAGCAGTAACAGGGGCCAAGAGACCCAGTACTTC. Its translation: CASSNRGQETQYF.

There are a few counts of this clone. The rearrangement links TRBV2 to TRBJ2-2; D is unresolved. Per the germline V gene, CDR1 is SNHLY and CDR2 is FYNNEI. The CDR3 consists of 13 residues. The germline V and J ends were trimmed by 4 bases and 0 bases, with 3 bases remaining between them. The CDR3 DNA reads TGTGCCAGCAGTGCGCCGAACACCGGGGAGCTGTTTTTT. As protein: CASSAPNTGELFF.

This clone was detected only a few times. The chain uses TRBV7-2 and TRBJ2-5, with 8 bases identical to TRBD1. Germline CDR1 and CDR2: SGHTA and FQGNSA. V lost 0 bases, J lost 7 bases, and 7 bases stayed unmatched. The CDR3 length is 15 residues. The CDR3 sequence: CASSLARTGMGTQYF. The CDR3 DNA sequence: TGTGCCAGCAGCTTAGCGCGGACAGGGATGGGGACCCAGTACTTC.

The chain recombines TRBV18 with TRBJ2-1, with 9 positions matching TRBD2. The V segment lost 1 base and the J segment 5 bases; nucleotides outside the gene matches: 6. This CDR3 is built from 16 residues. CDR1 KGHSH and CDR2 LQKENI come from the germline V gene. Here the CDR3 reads CASSPLLASGDNEQFF. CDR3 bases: TGTGCCAGCTCACCACTGTTGGCTAGCGGGGACAATGAGCAGTTCTTC.

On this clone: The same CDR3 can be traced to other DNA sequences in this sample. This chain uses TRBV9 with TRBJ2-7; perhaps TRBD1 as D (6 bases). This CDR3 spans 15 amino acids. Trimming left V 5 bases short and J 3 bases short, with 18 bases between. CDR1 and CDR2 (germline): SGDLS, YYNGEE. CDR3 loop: CASSPQGQADYEQYF. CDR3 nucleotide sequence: TGTGCCAGCAGTCCACAGGGTCAGGCTGACTACGAGCAGTACTTC.

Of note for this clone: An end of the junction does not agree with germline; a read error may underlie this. This CDR3 reads CASSQDQYGYTF. DNA of the CDR3: TGCGCCAGCAGCCAAGATCAGTATGGCTACACCTTC. The chain recombines TRBV5-4 with TRBJ1-2; D call uncertain. The CDR3 runs 12 residues. Looked up from germline, CDR1 is SGHNT and CDR2 is YYREEE (reference sequence).

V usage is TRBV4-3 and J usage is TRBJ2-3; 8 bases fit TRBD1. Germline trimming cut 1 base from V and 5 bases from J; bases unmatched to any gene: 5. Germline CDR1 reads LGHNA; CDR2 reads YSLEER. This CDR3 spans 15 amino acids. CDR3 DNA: TGCGCCAGCAGCCAAGGGGCCAGGGGGCAAGATACGCAGTATTTT. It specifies CASSQGARGQDTQYF.

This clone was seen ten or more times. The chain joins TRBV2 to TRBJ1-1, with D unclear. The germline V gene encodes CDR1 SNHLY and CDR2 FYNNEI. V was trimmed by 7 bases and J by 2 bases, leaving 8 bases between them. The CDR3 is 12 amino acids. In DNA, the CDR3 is TGTGCCAGCAAGGGCGGTAACACTGAAGCTTTCTTT. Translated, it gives CASKGGNTEAFF. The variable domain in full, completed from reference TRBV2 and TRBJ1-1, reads EPEVTQTPSHQVTQMGQEVILRCVPISNHLYFYWYRQILGQKVEFLVSFYNNEISEKSEIFDDQFSVERPDGSNFTLKIRSTKLEDSAMYFCASKGGNTEAFFGQGTRLTVV.

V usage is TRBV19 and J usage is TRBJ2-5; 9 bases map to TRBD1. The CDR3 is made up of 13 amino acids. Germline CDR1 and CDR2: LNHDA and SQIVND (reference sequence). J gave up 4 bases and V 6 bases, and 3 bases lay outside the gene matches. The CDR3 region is CASSKTGGETQYF. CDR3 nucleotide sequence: TGTGCCAGTAGCAAGACAGGGGGAGAGACCCAGTACTTC.

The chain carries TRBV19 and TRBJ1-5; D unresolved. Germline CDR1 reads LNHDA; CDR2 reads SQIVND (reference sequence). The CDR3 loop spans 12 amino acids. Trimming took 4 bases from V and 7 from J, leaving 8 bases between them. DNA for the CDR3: TGTGCCAGTAGTACCTTCGGACAGCCCCAGCATTTT. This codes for CASSTFGQPQHF.

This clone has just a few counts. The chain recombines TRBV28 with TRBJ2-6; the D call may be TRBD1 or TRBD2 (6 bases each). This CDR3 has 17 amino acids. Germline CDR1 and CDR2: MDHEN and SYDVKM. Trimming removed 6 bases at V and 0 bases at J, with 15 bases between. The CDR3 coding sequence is TGTGCCAGCAGCAGTTCCGAGGGGGGCTCTGGGGCCAACGTCCTGACTTTC. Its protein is CASSSSEGGSGANVLTF.

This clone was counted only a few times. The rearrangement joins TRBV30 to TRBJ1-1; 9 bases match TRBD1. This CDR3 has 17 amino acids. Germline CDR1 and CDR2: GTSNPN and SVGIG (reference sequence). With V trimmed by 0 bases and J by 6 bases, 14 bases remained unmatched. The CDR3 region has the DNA TGTGCCTGGAGTGTACGGGACGCAGGACAGGGGTACTCTGAAGCTTTCTTT. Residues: CAWSVRDAGQGYSEAFF. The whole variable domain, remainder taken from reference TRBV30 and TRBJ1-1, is SQTIHQWPATLVQPVGSPLSLECTVEGTSNPNLYWYRQAAGRGLQLLFYSVGIGQISSEVPQNLSASRPQDRQFILSSKKLLLSDSGFYLCAWSVRDAGQGYSEAFFGQGTRLTVV.

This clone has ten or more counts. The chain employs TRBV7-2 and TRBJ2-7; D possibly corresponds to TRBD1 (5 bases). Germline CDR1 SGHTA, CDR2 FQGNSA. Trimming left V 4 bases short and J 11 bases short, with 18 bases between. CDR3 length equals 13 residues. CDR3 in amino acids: CASSSNQGRREYF. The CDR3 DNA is TGTGCCAGCAGCTCCAACCAGGGTCGCCGGGAGTACTTC.

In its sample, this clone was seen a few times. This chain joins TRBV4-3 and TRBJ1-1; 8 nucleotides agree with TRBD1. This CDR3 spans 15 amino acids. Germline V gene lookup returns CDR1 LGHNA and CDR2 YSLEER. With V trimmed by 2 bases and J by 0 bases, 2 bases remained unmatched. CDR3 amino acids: CASSQNRGVNTEAFF. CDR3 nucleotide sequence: TGCGCCAGCAGCCAAAACAGGGGGGTGAACACTGAAGCTTTCTTT.

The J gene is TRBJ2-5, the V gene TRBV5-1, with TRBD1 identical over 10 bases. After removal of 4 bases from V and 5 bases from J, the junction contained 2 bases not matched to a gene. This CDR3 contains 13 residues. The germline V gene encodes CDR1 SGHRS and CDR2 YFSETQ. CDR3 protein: CASSPDRGETQYF. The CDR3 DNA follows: TGCGCCAGCAGCCCGGACAGGGGGGAGACCCAGTACTTC.